The 30 T cell receptor beta chains presented below share a single source sample, sequenced in a study of blood T cells in healthy people across ages (dated by TCRdb to the mid-2010s). The method behind the library was 5' RACE. The reads were generated on an Illumina HiSeq 2500. A second PCR of roughly 7 to 12 cycles was run with a J-beta primer mix and a sample-barcoded 5' primer. TCRdb cleaned the public reads at Q25 with fastp, built clones with MiXCR and kept in-frame beta chains. CDR3 protein duplicates are merged, each entry listing the most common genes and DNA. The sample table shows 1.5 million to 2 million distinct CDR3 sequences, and roughly 30% are seen once. Less than 9.5% of the sample rests with the top ten. The specimen sequenced was blood. Source of these receptors: a woman in her twenties or thirties in good health.

Many counts were recorded for this clonotype. V usage is TRBV20-1 and J usage is TRBJ2-1; D is unclear. The CDR3 sequence is 12 residues long. The V end lost 1 base, the J end lost 7 bases, and 8 bases lay between the germline ends. Germline CDR1 and CDR2: DFQATT and SNEGSKA (reference sequence). The CDR3 loop is CSARVNGNEQFF. The CDR3 DNA follows: TGCAGTGCTAGAGTTAACGGGAATGAGCAGTTCTTC.

The rearrangement links TRBV25-1 to TRBJ2-7; 13 bases are a match to TRBD2. This CDR3 contains 15 residues. CDR1 is MGHDK, CDR2 SYGVNS, per germline. Trimming cost V 6 bases and J 3 bases; bases outside gene matches: 5. The CDR3 DNA reads TGTGCCAGCAGGGGGACTAGCGGGATACTCTACGAGCAGTACGTC. Amino acids: CASRGTSGILYEQYV.

This rearrangement joins TRBV5-1 to TRBJ2-1, with 7 bases that match TRBD1. The CDR3 extends over 12 amino acids. With V trimmed by 0 bases and J by 16 bases, 7 bases remained unmatched. From germline, CDR1 is SGHRS and CDR2 YFSETQ. The CDR3 DNA is TGCGCCAGCAGCTTGGGCCAGGGGGTCTTCTTCTTC. It translates to CASSLGQGVFFF.

The chain carries TRBV10-2 and TRBJ2-7; D could derive from TRBD1 or TRBD2 (5 bases each). This CDR3 region has 14 residues. V lost 7 bases and J 1 base, leaving 14 bases between the germline ends. Germline CDR1 reads WSHSY; CDR2 reads SAAADI. The CDR3, as DNA: TGCGCCAGCACGACCATCGGGGCATCCTACGAGCAGTACTTC. Amino acid sequence: CASTTIGASYEQYF.

The chain links TRBV10-3 to TRBJ2-4, with a possible D match to TRBD2 (6 bases). The length of the CDR3 is 14 residues. Germline V lookup: CDR1 ENHRY, CDR2 SYGVKD. Trimming stripped 6 bases from V and 2 bases from J, with 11 bases between. The CDR3 spells CAISDGGSKNIQYF. CDR3 nucleotide sequence: TGTGCCATCAGCGATGGGGGGTCCAAAAACATTCAGTACTTC.

The sample holds a few counts of this clonotype. V gene TRBV12-3 or TRBV12-4 combines with J gene TRBJ1-5, with D unresolved. This CDR3 has 13 residues. V was trimmed by 4 bases and J by 9 bases, leaving 13 bases between them. The CDR3 loop is CASSSLGSWPQHF. For the CDR3, the DNA is TGTGCCAGCAGTTCCCTAGGGAGCTGGCCCCAGCATTTT.

Turning to this clonotype: One end of the junction fails to match germline, which may point to a read error. The chain employs TRBV6-5 and TRBJ2-1; TRBD2 matches 9 bases. The CDR3 is 16 residues long. The V gene's germline CDR1 is MNHEY and CDR2 SVGAGI. The CDR3 nucleotides read TGTGCCGGCAGCCCCGATCTAGCGGGGTCCTACAATGAGCAGTTCTTC. Translation: CAGSPDLAGSYNEQFF.

The V call is TRBV6-6, the J call TRBJ2-3; the D is unclear. Trimming took off 2 bases at V and 3 bases at J, with 9 bases between the two ends. The germline V gene has CDR1 MNHNY and CDR2 SVGAGI (reference sequence). The CDR3 has 14 amino acids. The CDR3 is CASSYAAETDTQYF. CDR3 nucleotides: TGTGCCAGCAGTTACGCGGCGGAAACAGATACGCAGTATTTT.

The chain uses TRBV11-2 and TRBJ2-7, with 8 bases identical to TRBD2. Trimming at V came to 5 bases and at J to 6 bases, leaving 6 bases not matched to a gene. There are 13 residues in the CDR3. Germline loops: CDR1 SGHAT, CDR2 FQNNGV. The CDR3 bases are TGTGCCAGCAGCCGGGAGGGCCTAGGCGAGCAGTACTTC. Residues: CASSREGLGEQYF.

The gene calls are TRBV10-3 and TRBJ2-3; TRBD2 might be the D (5 bases). V dropped 9 bases and J dropped 0 bases, with 13 bases sitting between them. CDR1 ENHRY and CDR2 SYGVKD come from the germline V gene. The CDR3 has 14 amino acids. The CDR3 region is CAISVGKSTDTQYF. CDR3 DNA sequence: TGTGCCATTTCTGTCGGGAAAAGCACAGATACGCAGTATTTT.

This chain uses TRBV12-3 or TRBV12-4 with TRBJ2-7; D possibly corresponds to TRBD1 (6 bases). V was clipped by 6 bases and J by 3 bases, with 18 bases between them. This CDR3 is 15 amino acids long. The CDR3 DNA is TGTGCCAGCAGAGAGCCGCCGGGACACATCTACGAGCAGTACTTC. The encoded protein is CASREPPGHIYEQYF.

A note on this clonotype: Given a much more abundant clone one base away, this may be a read error. The chain combines TRBV27 with TRBJ2-7; the D gene could be TRBD1 or TRBD2 (5 bases each). CDR1 is MNHEY and CDR2 is SMNVEV in the germline V gene (reference sequence). V was shortened by 3 bases and J by 8 bases, with 11 bases between the two germline ends. The CDR3 loop spans 12 amino acids. The CDR3 loop is CASSLGPTKQYF. As DNA, the CDR3 is TGTGCCAGCAGTTTGGGACCTACCAAGCAGTACTTC.

The chain joins TRBV5-1 to TRBJ1-2; TRBD1 aligns across 7 bases. Germline loops: CDR1 SGHRS, CDR2 YFSETQ. The CDR3 has 14 residues. The trim removed 4 bases at V and 5 bases at J, leaving 8 bases unmatched. CDR3 sequence (DNA): TGCGCCAGCAGCACCGGGACAGAGATTTATGGCTACACCTTC. This sequence encodes CASSTGTEIYGYTF. The entire variable domain, with the rest obtained from reference TRBV5-1 and TRBJ1-2, is as follows: KAGVTQTPRYLIKTRGQQVTLSCSPISGHRSVSWYQQTPGQGLQFLFEYFSETQRNKGNFPGRFSGRQFSNSRSEMNVSTLELGDSALYLCASSTGTEIYGYTFGSGTRLTVV.

This clonotype has more than one count but fewer than ten. The rearrangement links TRBV5-1 to TRBJ2-1, with TRBD2 matching 12 bases. The CDR3 totals 16 residues. Germline CDR1 is SGHRS and CDR2 is YFSETQ. J gave up 0 bases and V 7 bases, and 5 bases lay outside the gene matches. The CDR3 region is CASLPSGGASYNEQFF. The CDR3 DNA follows: TGCGCCAGCCTCCCTAGCGGGGGGGCCTCCTACAATGAGCAGTTCTTC.

The chain is built from TRBV30 and TRBJ2-1; D may be TRBD1 or TRBD2 (5 bases each). From germline, CDR1 is GTSNPN and CDR2 SVGIG (reference sequence). V lost 5 bases and J 2 bases, leaving 16 bases between the germline ends. The CDR3 length is 15 residues. CDR3 sequence: CAWSPGPRAYNEQFF. The CDR3 DNA reads TGTGCCTGGTCTCCGGGACCACGAGCCTACAATGAGCAGTTCTTC.

V and J are TRBV29-1 and TRBJ1-1; possibly TRBD1 for D (6 bases). V lost 2 bases to trimming and J lost 7 bases, with 11 bases between them. This CDR3 has 12 residues. The germline CDR1 and CDR2 sequences are SQVTM and ANQGSEA. The CDR3 region has the DNA TGCAGCGTTGAACGACAGGTGGGTGAAGCTTTCTTT. Its protein product is CSVERQVGEAFF. Full variable domain (rest looked up from reference TRBV29-1 and TRBJ1-1): SAVISQKPSRDICQRGTSLTIQCQVDSQVTMMFWYRQQPGQSLTLIATANQGSEATYESGFVIDKFPISRPNLTFSTLTVSNMSPEDSSIYLCSVERQVGEAFFGQGTRLTVV.

This clonotype was observed many times. V gene TRBV7-9 combines with J gene TRBJ2-5, with D possibly being TRBD1 or TRBD2 (5 bases each). Germline CDR1 and CDR2: SEHNR and FQNEAQ (reference sequence). Trimming took off 0 bases at V and 5 bases at J, with 10 bases between the two ends. The CDR3 loop spans 14 amino acids. The CDR3 region has the DNA TGTGCCAGCAGCTTAGCGGGACGTTGGGAGACCCAGTACTTC. Protein: CASSLAGRWETQYF. The variable domain in full, with the rest retrieved from reference TRBV7-9 and TRBJ2-5, is DTGVSQNPRHKITKRGQNVTFRCDPISEHNRLYWYRQTLGQGPEFLTYFQNEAQLEKSRLLSDRFSAERPKGSFSTLEIQRTEQGDSAMYLCASSLAGRWETQYFGPGTRLLVL.

This CDR3 reads CASSLGFATNEQFF. In DNA form, the CDR3 reads TGTGCCAGCAGCTTAGGATTCGCTACCAATGAGCAGTTCTTC. This chain joins TRBV7-2 and TRBJ2-1; D is unresolved. Trimming took 1 base from V and 6 from J, leaving 10 bases between them. Germline V gene lookup returns CDR1 SGHTA and CDR2 FQGNSA. CDR3 length: 14 amino acids. Filled out from reference TRBV7-2 and TRBJ2-1, the complete variable domain reads GAGVSQSPSNKVTEKGKDVELRCDPISGHTALYWYRQSLGQGLEFLIYFQGNSAPDKSGLPSDRFSAERTGGSVSTLTIQRTQQEDSAVYLCASSLGFATNEQFFGPGTRLTVL.

Details on this clonotype: A junction boundary mismatches the germline segment, possibly from a read error. The chain combines TRBV9 with TRBJ2-5; 7 bases match TRBD1. CDR3 length: 17 residues. Germline values: CDR1 SGDLS, CDR2 YYNGEE. This chain's CDR3 is CAGSVDMTGTYQETQYF. The DNA of the CDR3 is TGTGCCGGCAGCGTAGACATGACAGGGACGTACCAAGAGACCCAGTACTTC.

The table lists this clonotype with a few counts. The chain carries TRBV5-1 and TRBJ2-7; D assignment may be TRBD1 or TRBD2 (6 bases each). CDR1 is SGHRS and CDR2 is YFSETQ in the germline V gene. The CDR3 totals 18 residues. Trimming took off 1 base at V and 0 bases at J, with 20 bases between the two ends. The CDR3 loop reads CASSLSPGAGSSSYEQYF. The CDR3 DNA reads TGCGCCAGCAGCTTGTCTCCGGGGGCGGGGTCCAGCTCCTACGAGCAGTACTTC.

This clonotype was seen only a few times. This chain connects TRBV20-1 to TRBJ2-2; D is possibly TRBD1 or TRBD2 (5 bases each). The CDR3 is 13 residues long. The V end was cut by 3 bases, the J end by 6 bases, with 11 bases between. Germline V gene lookup returns CDR1 DFQATT and CDR2 SNEGSKA (reference sequence). CDR3: CSASMGRAGELFF. CDR3 nucleotides: TGCAGTGCTAGTATGGGGCGGGCCGGGGAGCTGTTTTTT.

This clonotype occurred a few times. The rearrangement uses TRBV5-5 and TRBJ2-2, with 8 bases identical to TRBD2. Germline values: CDR1 SGHKS, CDR2 YYEKEE (reference sequence). The CDR3 has 16 amino acids. Unmatched junction bases numbered 10, after V lost 7 bases and J lost 2 bases. The CDR3 DNA follows: TGTGCCAGCCGTAGAGCGGGAGTTAGTAACACCGGGGAGCTGTTTTTT. It yields the protein CASRRAGVSNTGELFF. Using reference TRBV5-5 and TRBJ2-2 for the parts outside the CDR3, the full variable domain is DAGVTQSPTHLIKTRGQQVTLRCSPISGHKSVSWYQQVLGQGPQFIFQYYEKEERGRGNFPDRFSARQFPNYSSELNVNALLLGDSALYLCASRRAGVSNTGELFFGEGSRLTVL.

The chain is built from TRBV7-2 and TRBJ2-5; no definite D call. The CDR3 runs to 15 residues. CDR1 is SGHTA and CDR2 is FQGNSA in the germline V gene. The V end lost 3 bases, the J end lost 6 bases, and 17 bases lay between the germline ends. In DNA form, the CDR3 reads TGTGCCAGCAGCTTCTCGGACCGATTTAGAAAGACCCAGTACTTC. Translation: CASSFSDRFRKTQYF.

A few counts support this clonotype. This rearrangement joins TRBV6-1 to TRBJ1-5; 7 nucleotides agree with TRBD1. The CDR3 contains 19 residues. Germline values: CDR1 MNHNS, CDR2 SASEGT. V dropped 5 bases and J dropped 3; count of bases not matched to a gene: 19. Here the CDR3 DNA reads TGTGCCAGCAGTACCCGGGACAGCGGAACACTACAGAACAATCAGCCCCAGCATTTT. It yields the protein CASSTRDSGTLQNNQPQHF.

V gene TRBV20-1 combines with J gene TRBJ2-7; TRBD1 matches 7 bases. Unmatched junction bases numbered 11, after V lost 0 bases and J lost 3 bases. Germline CDR1 reads DFQATT; CDR2 reads SNEGSKA (reference sequence). The CDR3 contains 16 residues. CDR3 loop: CSARDSRTGGLYEQYF. The CDR3 region has the DNA TGCAGTGCTAGAGATAGCAGGACAGGCGGCCTCTACGAGCAGTACTTC.

J is TRBJ2-5 and V is TRBV20-1; TRBD1 or TRBD2 may be the D gene (6 bases each). Trimming pared 6 bases from V and 2 bases from J, leaving 13 bases between. Germline loops: CDR1 DFQATT, CDR2 SNEGSKA (reference sequence). The CDR3 length is 13 residues. The CDR3 protein is CSAYRGLQETQYF. CDR3 nucleotide sequence: TGCAGTGCATACCGGGGGCTACAAGAGACCCAGTACTTC.

In the case of this clonotype: A single base separates this from a much larger clone, so it may be a read error. V and J are TRBV7-6 and TRBJ2-5; TRBD1 matches at 11 bases. Germline V CDR1 and CDR2: SGHVS, FNYEAQ. Trimming cost V 5 bases and J 11 bases; bases outside gene matches: 13. The CDR3 consists of 15 residues. In DNA, the CDR3 is TGTGCCAGCAGCCCCGGGACAGGGGGTAATGAAGAGCAGTACTTC. It translates to CASSPGTGGNEEQYF.

In this sample, this clonotype turned up a few times. The rearrangement links TRBV18 to TRBJ1-5, with a weak D call TRBD1 (5 bases). V gave up 2 bases and J gave up 6 bases, with 11 bases separating them. Germline CDR1 is KGHSH and CDR2 is LQKENI. The CDR3 runs 14 residues. This CDR3 reads CASSPMEGTQPQHF. The CDR3 region has the DNA TGTGCCAGCTCACCAATGGAGGGGACTCAGCCCCAGCATTTT.

This clonotype was found a few times. The chain links TRBV20-1 to TRBJ2-1; the D gene is possibly TRBD2 (5 bases). The ends were cut back, 2 bases at V and 2 bases at J, with 13 bases in the middle. The CDR3 spans 15 residues. The germline CDR1 and CDR2 sequences are DFQATT and SNEGSKA (reference sequence). The CDR3 coding sequence is TGCAGTGCTAGACCACCTGGACTTACCTACAATGAGCAGTTCTTC. It translates to CSARPPGLTYNEQFF.

Points on this clonotype: Germline and junction disagree at one end, which may indicate a read error. The rearrangement links TRBV10-3 to TRBJ2-7; TRBD2 matches 7 bases. The V gene's germline CDR1 is ENHRY and CDR2 SYGVKD. This CDR3 is built from 16 residues. CDR3 in DNA: TGTGCCGTCAGTGACAGCGGCAGCGGGAAGTCCTACGAGCAGTACTTC. Its translation is CAVSDSGSGKSYEQYF.